This section outlines one T cell receptor (beta chain) sequence together with its context. Its target is not known. The sample comes from a study of shared clonotypes between healthy human individuals. Across the whole study: Three CD4 naive, three CD4 memory, two CD8 naive and one CD8 memory plate were used per donor.

Assay: immunoSEQ multiplex PCR; the TCRdb copy retains only in-frame clones and omits some. This sample has about 820,000 clones, with approximately 92% found just once. Naivety among CD8 cells was defined by CD45RO negativity and positive CCR7 selection, thereby excluding terminally differentiated effector memory CD45RA+ cells. Overall study findings and caveats: Deeper or shallower sequencing was expected to change how clonotypes are shared among donors. Across a handful of donors, naive CD4 shared roughly 5%, naive CD8 over 3%, memory CD4 2.3%, memory CD8 0.4% to 0.5%. Naive subsets tended to show greater estimated richness than memory subsets.

The length of the CDR3 is 16 residues. The V end was cut by 0 bases, the J end by 2 bases, with 13 bases between. Germline CDR1 reads MNHEY; CDR2 reads SMNVEV (reference sequence). The sample consisted of naive CD8+ T cells sorted from blood. The chain has TRBV27 and TRBJ1-2, with unresolved D. The sequence came from a man younger than 45 in good health. The CDR3 coding sequence is TGTGCCAGCAGTTTATCTGGGAAGGGTTCCAACTATGGCTACACCTTC. This codes for CASSLSGKGSNYGYTF.